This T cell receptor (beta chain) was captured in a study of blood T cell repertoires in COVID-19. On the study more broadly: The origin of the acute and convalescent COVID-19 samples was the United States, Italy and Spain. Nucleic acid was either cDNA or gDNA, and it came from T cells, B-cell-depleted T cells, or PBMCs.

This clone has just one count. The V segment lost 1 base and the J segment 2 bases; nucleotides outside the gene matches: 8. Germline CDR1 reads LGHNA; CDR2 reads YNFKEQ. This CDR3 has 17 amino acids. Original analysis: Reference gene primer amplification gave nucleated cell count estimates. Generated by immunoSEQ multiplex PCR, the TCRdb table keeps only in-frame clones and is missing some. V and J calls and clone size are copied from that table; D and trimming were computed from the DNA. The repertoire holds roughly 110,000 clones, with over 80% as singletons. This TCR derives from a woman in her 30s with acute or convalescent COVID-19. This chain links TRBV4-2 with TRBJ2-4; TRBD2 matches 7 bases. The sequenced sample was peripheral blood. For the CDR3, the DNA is TGTGCCAGCAGCCAAGCTATTGTCGGGGGGACCAAAAACATTCAGTACTTC. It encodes CASSQAIVGGTKNIQYF.